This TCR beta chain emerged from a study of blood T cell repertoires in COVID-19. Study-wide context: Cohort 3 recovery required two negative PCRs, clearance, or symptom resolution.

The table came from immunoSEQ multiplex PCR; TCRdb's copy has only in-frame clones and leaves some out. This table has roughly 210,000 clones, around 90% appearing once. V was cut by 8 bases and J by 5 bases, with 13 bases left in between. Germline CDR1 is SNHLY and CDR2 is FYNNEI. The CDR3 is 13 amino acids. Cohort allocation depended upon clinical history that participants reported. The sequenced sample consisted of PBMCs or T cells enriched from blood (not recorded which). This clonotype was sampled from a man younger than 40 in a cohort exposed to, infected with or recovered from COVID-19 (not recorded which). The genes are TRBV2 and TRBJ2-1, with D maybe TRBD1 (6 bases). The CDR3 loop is CASFDRFNNEQFF. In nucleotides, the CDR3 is TGTGCCAGCTTCGACAGGTTTAACAATGAGCAGTTCTTC.